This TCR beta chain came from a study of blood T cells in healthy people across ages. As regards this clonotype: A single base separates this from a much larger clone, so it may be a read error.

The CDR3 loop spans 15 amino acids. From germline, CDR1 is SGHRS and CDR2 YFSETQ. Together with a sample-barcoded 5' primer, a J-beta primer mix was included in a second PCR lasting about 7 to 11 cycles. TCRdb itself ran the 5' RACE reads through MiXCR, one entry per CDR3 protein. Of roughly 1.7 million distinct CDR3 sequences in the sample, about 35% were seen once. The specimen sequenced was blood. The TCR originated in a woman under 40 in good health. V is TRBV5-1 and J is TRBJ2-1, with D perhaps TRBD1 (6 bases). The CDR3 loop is CASSLGRTENNEQCF. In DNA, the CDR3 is TGCGCCAGCAGCTTGGGCCGGACAGAGAACAATGAGCAGTGCTTC.